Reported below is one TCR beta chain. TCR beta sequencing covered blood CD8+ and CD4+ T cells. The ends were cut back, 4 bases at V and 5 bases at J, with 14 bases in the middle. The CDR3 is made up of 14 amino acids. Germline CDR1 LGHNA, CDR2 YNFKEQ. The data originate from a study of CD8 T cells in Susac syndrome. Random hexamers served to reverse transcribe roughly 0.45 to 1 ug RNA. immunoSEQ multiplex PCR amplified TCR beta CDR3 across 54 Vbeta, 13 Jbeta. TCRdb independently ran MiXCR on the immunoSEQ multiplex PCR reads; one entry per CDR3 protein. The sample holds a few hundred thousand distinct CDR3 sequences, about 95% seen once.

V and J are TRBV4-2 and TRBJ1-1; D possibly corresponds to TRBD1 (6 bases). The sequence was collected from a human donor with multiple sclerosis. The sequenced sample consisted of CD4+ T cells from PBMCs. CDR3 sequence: CASSPSHRETEAFF. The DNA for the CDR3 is TGTGCCAGCAGCCCCTCCCACAGGGAAACTGAAGCTTTCTTT.